Presented here are 10 T cell receptor beta chains from one specimen sequenced in a study of cytomegalovirus exposure and HLA in healthy donors (dated by TCRdb to the late 2010s). Library preparation employed the immunoSEQ multiplex PCR assay. The multiplex PCR relied on a mix of 60 forward primers for TCR Vbeta segments and 13 reverse primers for TCR Jbeta segments. The source is immuneACCESS, and TCRdb retained only in-frame sequences with V and J called. Part of the clones is not carried over; for the studies checked, unresolved V genes explain less than half of this, and the remainder is unexplained. The sample includes more than 110,000 clones, with approximately 80% observed a single time. Approximately 5.1% of the sample goes to the ten largest clones. The sample consisted of PBMCs. Source of these receptors: a male donor in good health and CMV-seronegative.

This chain joins TRBV19 and TRBJ2-1, with D possibly matching TRBD1 (7 bases). CDR3 size: 15 residues. Per the germline V gene, CDR1 is LNHDA and CDR2 is SQIVND (reference sequence). V lost 5 bases, J lost 4 bases, and 15 bases lay in between. The DNA for the CDR3 is TGTGCCAGTAGTGTCGACAGGGAGGCATACAATGAGCAGTTCTTC. Encoded protein: CASSVDREAYNEQFF.

The chain links TRBV19 to TRBJ2-7; TRBD1 matches at 7 bases. Germline CDR1 is LNHDA and CDR2 is SQIVND (reference sequence). The J segment lost 0 bases and the V segment lost 3 bases, leaving 2 bases of the junction unmatched. CDR3 length: 14 residues. The CDR3 DNA reads TGTGCCAGTAGTATCAGGGGGAGCTCCTACGAGCAGTACTTC. Its translation is CASSIRGSSYEQYF. The full variable domain, rest sourced from reference TRBV19 and TRBJ2-7, is DGGITQSPKYLFRKEGQNVTLSCEQNLNHDAMYWYRQDPGQGLRLIYYSQIVNDFQKGDIAEGYSVSREKKESFPLTVTSAQKNPTAFYLCASSIRGSSYEQYFGPGTRLTVT.

The V call is TRBV5-1, the J call TRBJ2-3; 12 bases are shared with TRBD2. V lost 2 bases and J lost 4; bases outside the gene matches: 5. This CDR3 has 16 residues. CDR1 is SGHRS, CDR2 YFSETQ, per germline. CDR3 in DNA: TGCGCCAGCAGCTTAATAGCTAGCGGGGGGGCAGATACGCAGTATTTT. This sequence encodes CASSLIASGGADTQYF.

This clone was seen only a few times. V gene TRBV2 combines with J gene TRBJ2-2; D gene uncertain. This CDR3 region has 16 residues. V shed 5 bases and J shed 6 bases, with 19 bases lying between them. From germline, CDR1 is SNHLY and CDR2 FYNNEI. In DNA, the CDR3 is TGTGCCAGCAGTTCGTCAGGCGTATTGGTGGCCGGGGAGCTGTTTTTT. Its translation: CASSSSGVLVAGELFF. Complete variable domain (other parts from reference TRBV2 and TRBJ2-2): EPEVTQTPSHQVTQMGQEVILRCVPISNHLYFYWYRQILGQKVEFLVSFYNNEISEKSEIFDDQFSVERPDGSNFTLKIRSTKLEDSAMYFCASSSSGVLVAGELFFGEGSRLTVL.

V usage is TRBV2 and J usage is TRBJ2-1, with D perhaps TRBD1 (5 bases). V dropped 8 bases and J dropped 2 bases, with 16 bases sitting between them. The germline V gene has CDR1 SNHLY and CDR2 FYNNEI. CDR3 length equals 15 residues. The CDR3 DNA follows: TGTGCCAGCGGTAGGGATGGGGCCGCCTACAATGAGCAGTTCTTC. Its translation is CASGRDGAAYNEQFF.

In the case of this clone: Germline and junction disagree at one end, which may indicate a read error. V usage is TRBV20-1 and J usage is TRBJ1-5; 8 bases are shared with TRBD1. Germline CDR1 and CDR2: DFQATT and SNEGSKA (reference sequence). The CDR3 contains 11 residues. CDR3 in amino acids: CSANRGTLGGF. As DNA, the CDR3 is TGCAGTGCAAACAGGGGGACCCTCGGCGGGTTT.

The rearrangement uses TRBV4-1 and TRBJ2-4; D is perhaps TRBD1 (5 bases). V lost 3 bases, J lost 0 bases, and 18 bases lay in between. This CDR3 is 18 amino acids long. Germline CDR1 is MGHRA and CDR2 is YSYEKL. The CDR3 loop reads CASSHQGRLPLAKNIQYF. The CDR3 DNA is TGCGCCAGCAGCCATCAGGGCAGGTTACCTTTAGCCAAAAACATTCAGTACTTC.

This clone was recorded a few times. V is TRBV5-1 and J is TRBJ1-6; D gene unclear. Germline loops: CDR1 SGHRS, CDR2 YFSETQ. V lost 7 bases and J 9 bases, leaving 11 bases between the germline ends. There are 12 residues in the CDR3. CDR3 nucleotides: TGCGCCAGCTCCTCTGAGGCTTCACCCCTCCACTTT. Encoded protein: CASSSEASPLHF.

The V gene is TRBV30, the J gene TRBJ1-1; TRBD1 is a possible D gene (6 bases). Looked up from germline, CDR1 is GTSNPN and CDR2 is SVGIG (reference sequence). V lost 8 bases to trimming and J lost 8 bases, with 15 bases between them. The CDR3 consists of 11 residues. CDR3 residues: CAIQGQPEAFF. The DNA for the CDR3 is TGTGCCATTCAAGGACAGCCCGAAGCTTTCTTT. The whole variable domain, remainder taken from reference TRBV30 and TRBJ1-1, is SQTIHQWPATLVQPVGSPLSLECTVEGTSNPNLYWYRQAAGRGLQLLFYSVGIGQISSEVPQNLSASRPQDRQFILSSKKLLLSDSGFYLCAIQGQPEAFFGQGTRLTVV.

The chain recombines TRBV5-4 with TRBJ1-2; the D is unclear. Germline V gene data show CDR1 as SGHNT and CDR2 as YYREEE (reference sequence). V was shortened by 1 base and J by 4 bases, with 5 bases between the two germline ends. CDR3 length: 12 residues. CDR3 protein: CASSLISYGYTF. The CDR3 nucleotides are TGTGCCAGCAGCTTGATCAGCTATGGCTACACCTTC.